This T cell receptor (beta chain) was captured in a study of cytomegalovirus exposure and HLA in healthy donors. Study-level points and caveats: A later examination showed that TCR association rates differed by HLA locus, with DRB1 most and HLA-C fewest.

Trimming pared 0 bases from V and 7 bases from J, leaving 14 bases between. The CDR3 runs 16 residues. The germline V gene has CDR1 SGHRS and CDR2 YFSETQ. This clone was recorded a few times. As yet, its antigen is unknown. The PCR was carried out with 60 Vbeta primers and 13 Jbeta primers. Clones were sequenced by immunoSEQ multiplex PCR, and TCRdb holds only the in-frame ones, with some missing. This sample carries 140,000 to 150,000 clones, roughly 80% of them seen once, and the ten largest clones take around 1.7%. The receptor comes from a woman between 40 and 55 years old in good health and CMV-seronegative. The specimen was PBMCs. The rearrangement links TRBV5-1 to TRBJ1-6; D not certain. The CDR3 DNA is TGCGCCAGCAGCTTGGCTTCTAGATCGGGAAATTCACCCCTCCACTTT. Translation gives CASSLASRSGNSPLHF.